These 30 T cell receptor beta chains originate from one sample sequenced in a study of cytomegalovirus exposure and HLA in healthy donors. PCR employed 60 Vbeta and 13 Jbeta primers. Here immunoSEQ multiplex PCR was the method, and the copy in TCRdb shows in-frame clones only, minus some. The sample contains about 140,000 clones, more than 60% of which appear only once. Source material: PBMCs. The receptors come from a male donor in good health and CMV-seronegative.

The V and J genes are TRBV5-4 and TRBJ2-7; D may be TRBD2 (6 bases). Looked up from germline, CDR1 is SGHNT and CDR2 is YYREEE (reference sequence). CDR3 size: 15 residues. The ends were cut back, 4 bases at V and 0 bases at J, with 14 bases in the middle. CDR3 region: CASSPGGIGSYEQYF. In DNA form, the CDR3 reads TGTGCCAGCAGCCCCGGGGGAATCGGCTCCTACGAGCAGTACTTC.

The chain employs TRBV7-2 and TRBJ1-2; D not resolved. Trimming pared 6 bases from V and 7 bases from J, leaving 12 bases between. Germline CDR1 and CDR2: SGHTA and FQGNSA. This CDR3 is 12 amino acids long. For the CDR3, the DNA is TGTGCCAGCAGTCTTCTTGTCCGTGGCTACACCTTC. Protein: CASSLLVRGYTF.

The J gene is TRBJ2-2, the V gene TRBV5-6, with TRBD1 matching 7 bases. This CDR3 comprises 18 residues. Germline loops: CDR1 SGHDT, CDR2 YYEEEE. V dropped 4 bases and J dropped 6; count of bases not matched to a gene: 18. The CDR3 DNA reads as TGTGCCAGCAGCGTGCCACCGGGACAGATGGCCTCAGCCGGGGAGCTGTTTTTT. Protein: CASSVPPGQMASAGELFF.

The J gene is TRBJ1-2, the V gene TRBV5-1; tentatively, D is TRBD1 (5 bases). The CDR3 totals 15 residues. The V end lost 2 bases, the J end lost 2 bases, and 13 bases lay between the germline ends. Germline V CDR1 and CDR2: SGHRS, YFSETQ. The CDR3 protein is CASSLAGDKNYGYTF. DNA for the CDR3: TGCGCCAGCAGCTTAGCGGGGGATAAAAACTATGGCTACACCTTC.

V and J are TRBV9 and TRBJ2-3, with 7 bases that match TRBD2. The germline CDR1 and CDR2 sequences are SGDLS and YYNGEE. This CDR3 is built from 12 residues. The V gene end was trimmed by 4 bases and the J gene end by 8 bases; junction bases not matched to a gene: 4. In DNA form, the CDR3 reads TGTGCCAGCAGCTACCCGGGGGGTACGCAGTATTTT. It encodes CASSYPGGTQYF.

V and J are TRBV2 and TRBJ2-3; TRBD2 might be the D (7 bases). Germline V gene data show CDR1 as SNHLY and CDR2 as FYNNEI. Trimming stripped 6 bases from V and 6 bases from J, with 25 bases between. This CDR3 contains 17 residues. CDR3 residues: CASRAIGKWGGRDTQYF. The CDR3 coding sequence is TGTGCCAGCAGAGCTATTGGGAAGTGGGGGGGGCGTGATACGCAGTATTTT.

V usage is TRBV5-4 and J usage is TRBJ2-1; D remains ambiguous. There are 14 residues in the CDR3. The ends were cut back, 4 bases at V and 6 bases at J, with 14 bases in the middle. Germline V lookup: CDR1 SGHNT, CDR2 YYREEE (reference sequence). CDR3 amino acids: CASSAATKSNEQFF. As DNA, the CDR3 is TGTGCCAGCAGCGCTGCCACTAAGTCCAATGAGCAGTTCTTC.

The J gene is TRBJ1-4, the V gene TRBV5-4; 7 nucleotides agree with TRBD1. The CDR3 has 16 residues. Germline V gene lookup returns CDR1 SGHNT and CDR2 YYREEE (reference sequence). V dropped 4 bases and J dropped 3; count of bases not matched to a gene: 9. CDR3 bases: TGTGCCAGCAGCCGAGGCCAGGACAGGTCTAATGAAAAACTGTTTTTT. This sequence encodes CASSRGQDRSNEKLFF. Full variable domain (remainder filled in from reference TRBV5-4 and TRBJ1-4): ETGVTQSPTHLIKTRGQQVTLRCSSQSGHNTVSWYQQALGQGPQFIFQYYREEENGRGNFPPRFSGLQFPNYSSELNVNALELDDSALYLCASSRGQDRSNEKLFFGSGTQLSVL.

The chain carries TRBV5-1 and TRBJ2-7; D possibly corresponds to TRBD1 (5 bases). CDR3 length: 14 amino acids. CDR1 SGHRS and CDR2 YFSETQ come from the germline V gene. V was trimmed by 4 bases and J by 0 bases, leaving 11 bases between them. CDR3 sequence reads: CASSLEGVSYEQYF. The CDR3 DNA sequence: TGCGCCAGCAGCCTGGAAGGGGTCTCCTACGAGCAGTACTTC.

A word on this clone: A read error may account for a junction end that differs from germline. The rearrangement joins TRBV7-9 to TRBJ1-4, with 7 bases fitting TRBD1. The CDR3 is made up of 13 amino acids. Germline values: CDR1 SEHNR, CDR2 FQNEAQ (reference sequence). The CDR3 protein is CSSSLGQDFVLFF. CDR3 bases: TGTTCCAGCAGCCTCGGACAGGATTTCGTTCTGTTTTTT.

There are a few counts of this clone. V gene TRBV28 combines with J gene TRBJ2-2; 16 bases map to TRBD2. The CDR3 has 19 amino acids. Germline V gene data show CDR1 as MDHEN and CDR2 as SYDVKM. The V segment lost 5 bases and the J segment 7 bases; nucleotides outside the gene matches: 13. The DNA of the CDR3 is TGTGCCAGCAGTCCCGACGGGGGACTAGCGGGGGGGATCGGCGGGGAGCTGTTTTTT. Amino acids: CASSPDGGLAGGIGGELFF.

This clone has more than one count but fewer than ten. The chain employs TRBV7-2 and TRBJ1-5, with D maybe TRBD1 (5 bases). The CDR3 is made up of 15 amino acids. V lost 3 bases to trimming and J lost 0 bases, with 9 bases between them. Germline V gene lookup returns CDR1 SGHTA and CDR2 FQGNSA. The CDR3 DNA is TGTGCCAGCAGCTTCGGGGGTGGTAGCAATCAGCCCCAGCATTTT. Translated, it gives CASSFGGGSNQPQHF.

Turning to this clone: The sample contains more than one DNA sequence encoding this CDR3. This chain links TRBV6-5 with TRBJ2-7; D gene unclear. V was cut by 7 bases and J by 0 bases, with 10 bases left in between. Looked up from germline, CDR1 is MNHEY and CDR2 is SVGAGI. This CDR3 comprises 13 residues. Here the CDR3 DNA reads TGTGCCAGCACCCCGGGTGTCTCCTACGAGCAGTACTTC. Translation gives CASTPGVSYEQYF.

V usage is TRBV2 and J usage is TRBJ2-1; TRBD2 aligns across 11 bases. Losses at the gene ends were 6 bases for V and 6 bases for J; bases not matched to a gene: 7. The CDR3 totals 15 residues. Germline V gives CDR1 SNHLY, CDR2 FYNNEI. CDR3 nucleotide sequence: TGTGCCAGCAGAGTACTAGCGGGAGTGGGCAATGAGCAGTTCTTC. This encodes CASRVLAGVGNEQFF.

Comments on this clone: Its ends do not fully match the called genes, so a read error is possible. The rearrangement uses TRBV7-9 and TRBJ2-1; TRBD2 agrees at 12 bases. CDR1 is SEHNR, CDR2 FQNEAQ, per germline (reference sequence). The CDR3 extends over 15 amino acids. The CDR3 loop reads CASSLAGGYYNEQFF. The CDR3 region has the DNA TGTGCCAGCAGCCTAGCGGGGGGGTACTACAATGAGCAGTTCTTC.

V and J are TRBV2 and TRBJ1-5; 10 positions agree with TRBD1. CDR1 SNHLY and CDR2 FYNNEI come from the germline V gene. J lost 7 bases, V lost 7 bases, and 7 bases had no gene match. The CDR3 is 14 amino acids. CDR3 nucleotide sequence: TGTGCCAGCACTCGGGACAGGGGTGGACAGCCCCAGCATTTT. Translation gives CASTRDRGGQPQHF.

The chain uses TRBV4-3 and TRBJ2-3; D possibly corresponds to TRBD2 (5 bases). CDR1 LGHNA and CDR2 YSLEER come from the germline V gene. V lost 0 bases, J lost 0 bases, and 10 bases lay in between. The CDR3 is 16 amino acids. This chain's CDR3 is CASSQEAGESTDTQYF. In nucleotides, the CDR3 is TGCGCCAGCAGCCAAGAGGCCGGGGAAAGCACAGATACGCAGTATTTT.

The V call is TRBV19, the J call TRBJ2-7; the D gene is possibly TRBD2 (6 bases). The CDR3 covers 15 residues. Germline V gene sequence: CDR1 LNHDA, CDR2 SQIVND (reference sequence). The germline V and J ends were trimmed by 2 bases and 2 bases, with 13 bases remaining between them. The CDR3 protein is CASSIKGRQAYEQYF. The CDR3, as DNA: TGTGCCAGTAGTATAAAAGGGAGGCAGGCCTACGAGCAGTACTTC.

This clone came up a few times. V usage is TRBV7-2 and J usage is TRBJ2-2, with 14 bases aligning to TRBD2. Looked up from germline, CDR1 is SGHTA and CDR2 is FQGNSA. Unmatched junction bases numbered 2, after V lost 5 bases and J lost 6 bases. The CDR3 has 15 amino acids. CDR3 nucleotides: TGTGCCAGCAGCACGACTAGCGGGGGGGCCGGGGAGCTGTTTTTT. This codes for CASSTTSGGAGELFF.

This chain links TRBV4-1 with TRBJ2-5; D might be TRBD2 (5 bases). Trimming stripped 0 bases from V and 0 bases from J, with 14 bases between. CDR1 and CDR2 from the germline V gene are MGHRA and YSYEKL. The CDR3 covers 17 residues. The CDR3 protein is CASSQDPPGSNQETQYF. The CDR3 DNA reads as TGCGCCAGCAGCCAAGATCCCCCGGGGAGTAACCAAGAGACCCAGTACTTC.

This sequence joins TRBV9 and TRBJ2-7, with 10 positions matching TRBD1. The CDR3 totals 16 residues. Germline trimming cut 0 bases from V and 5 bases from J; bases unmatched to any gene: 8. Per the germline V gene, CDR1 is SGDLS and CDR2 is YYNGEE. In nucleotides, the CDR3 is TGTGCCAGCAGCGTAGCTTCGGGACAGGGGCATGACGAGCAGTACTTC. The encoded protein is CASSVASGQGHDEQYF.

The V call is TRBV19, the J call TRBJ2-7, with a tentative D call TRBD2 (7 bases). Germline values: CDR1 LNHDA, CDR2 SQIVND (reference sequence). This CDR3 has 15 amino acids. The V and J ends lost 8 bases and 0 bases respectively, with 17 bases between them. CDR3 amino acids: CASREGGGRSYEQYF. CDR3 DNA sequence: TGTGCCAGTCGAGAGGGCGGGGGCCGCTCCTACGAGCAGTACTTC.

The V gene is TRBV9, the J gene TRBJ2-3; TRBD1 agrees at 7 bases. Germline CDR1 SGDLS, CDR2 YYNGEE. Trimming at V came to 3 bases and at J to 1 base, leaving 5 bases not matched to a gene. CDR3 size: 15 residues. CDR3 DNA: TGTGCCAGCAGCGAAACAGGGGACGGCACAGATACGCAGTATTTT. It yields the protein CASSETGDGTDTQYF.

The chain recombines TRBV6-1 with TRBJ2-1; D perhaps matches TRBD1 (5 bases). Germline V gives CDR1 MNHNS, CDR2 SASEGT. V was trimmed by 1 base and J by 7 bases, leaving 11 bases between them. CDR3 size: 14 residues. CDR3 DNA sequence: TGTGCCAGCAGTGAAGGAGACAGATGGAATGAGCAGTTCTTC. This codes for CASSEGDRWNEQFF.

The chain combines TRBV7-2 with TRBJ2-6; TRBD1 might be the D (6 bases). The CDR3 length is 18 residues. The germline V gene encodes CDR1 SGHTA and CDR2 FQGNSA. With 3 bases removed from V and 1 base from J, the gap between germline ends came to 16 bases. The CDR3 DNA is TGTGCCAGCAGCTTCTCCTTTGGCAGGGGATCTGGGGCCAACGTCCTGACTTTC. Translated: CASSFSFGRGSGANVLTF. Looking up the rest from reference TRBV7-2 and TRBJ2-6 gives the full variable domain: GAGVSQSPSNKVTEKGKDVELRCDPISGHTALYWYRQSLGQGLEFLIYFQGNSAPDKSGLPSDRFSAERTGGSVSTLTIQRTQQEDSAVYLCASSFSFGRGSGANVLTFGAGSRLTVL.

This CDR3 is CASSLTGDIQYF. The CDR3 bases are TGTGCCAGCAGCTTAACGGGGGACATTCAGTACTTC. This chain joins TRBV11-3 and TRBJ2-4, with D maybe TRBD2 (6 bases). Looked up from germline, CDR1 is SGHNT and CDR2 is YENEEA. V dropped 2 bases and J dropped 8 bases, with 7 bases sitting between them. This CDR3 spans 12 amino acids.

The chain has TRBV15 and TRBJ1-5; D may be TRBD1 (6 bases). CDR1 is LNHNV and CDR2 is YYDKDF in the germline V gene (reference sequence). The CDR3 contains 15 residues. Deletions cut 1 base from V and 5 bases from J, with 12 bases between. This CDR3 reads CATSRGGQLYQPQHF. DNA for the CDR3: TGTGCCACCAGCAGAGGTGGACAGCTGTATCAGCCCCAGCATTTT.

The rearrangement joins TRBV7-2 to TRBJ2-7; D is possibly TRBD1 (5 bases). V lost 5 bases to trimming and J lost 3 bases, with 17 bases between them. This CDR3 comprises 15 residues. CDR1 is SGHTA, CDR2 FQGNSA, per germline. In nucleotides, the CDR3 is TGTGCCAGCAGCCTCAGGGATCGAGGTTTCTACGAGCAGTACTTC. It codes for CASSLRDRGFYEQYF.

The rearrangement uses TRBV19 and TRBJ1-6, with 10 positions matching TRBD1. Germline loops: CDR1 LNHDA, CDR2 SQIVND (reference sequence). This CDR3 has 16 residues. V lost 5 bases to trimming and J lost 7 bases; unmatched junction nucleotides: 8. The CDR3 sequence is CASSLAGQGENSPLHF. The CDR3 nucleotides read TGTGCCAGTAGTCTGGCCGGACAGGGGGAGAATTCACCCCTCCACTTT.

This clone was seen only a few times. V usage is TRBV5-1 and J usage is TRBJ2-1; 12 positions agree with TRBD2. V dropped 4 bases and J dropped 8; count of bases not matched to a gene: 7. The CDR3 extends over 15 amino acids. From germline, CDR1 is SGHRS and CDR2 YFSETQ. CDR3 amino acids: CASSLTSGGRDEQFF. The CDR3 region has the DNA TGCGCCAGCAGCCTCACTAGCGGGGGGCGGGATGAGCAGTTCTTC.